Following are 13 T cell receptor beta chains from one sample sequenced in a study of sequential checkpoint blockade in melanoma. Treatment indicated: randomized to nivolumab then ipilimumab (arm A) or the reverse (arm B). Clones were sequenced by immunoSEQ multiplex PCR, and TCRdb holds only the in-frame ones, with some missing. The sample consists of more than 9,000 clones, roughly 80% of them appearing once. The sequencing here drew on CD8+ T cells sorted from blood (inferred from file names), taken from a patient given nivolumab and ipilimumab in sequence. All receptors derive from a human donor with melanoma.

The rearrangement links TRBV6-4 to TRBJ2-1, with TRBD2 identical over 10 bases. The germline CDR1 and CDR2 sequences are MRHNA and SNTAGT. The CDR3 consists of 14 residues. The V and J ends lost 4 bases and 8 bases, in that order; junction bases with no gene match: 5. CDR3 coding DNA: TGTGCCAGCAGTGGGACTAGCGGAGGGTATGAGCAGTTCTTC. This codes for CASSGTSGGYEQFF.

As DNA, the CDR3 is TGTGCCAGCAGCTTAGGACTAGCGGGAGTCGGGGAGACCCAGTACTTC. Protein: CASSLGLAGVGETQYF. The V call is TRBV11-2, the J call TRBJ2-5; TRBD2 aligns across 12 bases. The CDR3 is 16 amino acids. V was pared by 1 base and J by 5 bases, with 5 bases of the junction left unmatched. Germline CDR1 is SGHAT and CDR2 is FQNNGV.

This clone is a singleton in its sample. This chain connects TRBV30 to TRBJ2-7, with 9 positions matching TRBD2. Germline values: CDR1 GTSNPN, CDR2 SVGIG (reference sequence). Trimming removed 0 bases from V and 6 bases from J; junction bases left unmatched: 12. CDR3 length equals 16 residues. The CDR3 DNA follows: TGTGCCTGGAGTGTAACTCGGCTAGCGGGATTCTCCGAGCAGTACTTC. Translating it yields CAWSVTRLAGFSEQYF.

The chain joins TRBV13 to TRBJ2-5; 9 bases are a match to TRBD1. After removal of 5 bases from V and 5 bases from J, the junction contained 9 bases not matched to a gene. Germline assignment: CDR1 PRHDT and CDR2 FYEKMQ (reference sequence). The CDR3 has 15 amino acids. The CDR3 is CASSIADRGMETQYF. CDR3 DNA: TGTGCCAGCAGCATCGCGGACAGGGGCATGGAGACCCAGTACTTC.

The chain joins TRBV19 to TRBJ2-1; 7 nucleotides line up with TRBD2. V lost 5 bases, J lost 4 bases, and 5 bases stayed unmatched. Per germline, CDR1 LNHDA and CDR2 SQIVND (reference sequence). This CDR3 is built from 14 residues. Here the CDR3 reads CASSLGGSYNEQFF. DNA for the CDR3: TGTGCCAGTAGTCTGGGGGGGAGTTACAATGAGCAGTTCTTC.

This sequence joins TRBV5-4 and TRBJ1-1; D is perhaps TRBD1 (6 bases). The CDR3 extends over 13 amino acids. The V gene's germline CDR1 is SGHNT and CDR2 YYREEE (reference sequence). Trimming stripped 4 bases from V and 5 bases from J, with 12 bases between. The CDR3: CASSVQRGTEAFF. The DNA for the CDR3 is TGTGCCAGCAGCGTCCAAAGGGGGACTGAAGCTTTCTTT.

The sample holds one count of this clone. The CDR3, as DNA: TGCGCCAGCAGCTTGGAACAGTTCTACGAGCAGTACTTC. As protein: CASSLEQFYEQYF. This chain connects TRBV5-1 to TRBJ2-7; D ambiguous. The CDR3 runs to 13 residues. Germline V gene lookup returns CDR1 SGHRS and CDR2 YFSETQ. V gave up 0 bases and J gave up 3 bases, with 7 bases separating them.

This clone is classed as medium-sized (0.01 to 0.1%). The rearrangement uses TRBV28 and TRBJ1-3, with 7 bases fitting TRBD1. The CDR3 is made up of 17 amino acids. Germline lookup yields CDR1 MDHEN and CDR2 SYDVKM. Trimming cost V 2 bases and J 0 bases; bases outside gene matches: 7. The CDR3 DNA is TGTGCCAGCAGTTTAGAGACAGGGTCCAACTCTGGAAACACCATATATTTT. Residues: CASSLETGSNSGNTIYF.

The chain carries TRBV6-5 and TRBJ2-1, with TRBD1 matching 8 bases. The CDR3 sequence is 14 residues long. The germline gives CDR1 MNHEY, CDR2 SVGAGI. V lost 5 bases, J lost 8 bases, and 8 bases stayed unmatched. This CDR3 reads CASSPSGGLDEQFF. The CDR3 region has the DNA TGTGCCAGCAGTCCTTCAGGGGGCCTCGATGAGCAGTTCTTC.

This chain joins TRBV28 and TRBJ1-5, with D possibly TRBD1 on 5 matching bases. CDR1 and CDR2 from the germline V gene are MDHEN and SYDVKM. V lost 3 bases, J lost 2 bases, and 14 bases lay in between. The CDR3 totals 16 residues. The DNA for the CDR3 is TGTGCCAGCAGTTTCACAGGATTTTCAGGCAATCAGCCCCAGCATTTT. Amino acids: CASSFTGFSGNQPQHF.

This chain links TRBV29-1 with TRBJ2-2, with D tentatively TRBD2 (6 bases). Trimming left V 6 bases short and J 3 bases short, with 17 bases between. The CDR3 is 15 amino acids. The germline V gene encodes CDR1 SQVTM and CDR2 ANQGSEA. CDR3: CSVPGTHGDTGELFF. CDR3 nucleotide sequence: TGCAGCGTACCCGGGACTCACGGGGACACCGGGGAGCTGTTTTTT.

The V and J genes are TRBV11-2 and TRBJ2-7, with TRBD1 identical over 8 bases. The CDR3 totals 16 residues. The V gene's germline CDR1 is SGHAT and CDR2 FQNNGV. V shed 0 bases and J 4 bases; nucleotides not matched to a gene: 8. The CDR3 loop is CASSLDGGQGLYEQYF. CDR3 sequence (DNA): TGTGCCAGCAGCTTAGATGGAGGACAGGGCTTGTACGAGCAGTACTTC.

V usage is TRBV27 and J usage is TRBJ1-5; 10 nucleotides line up with TRBD1. Germline V lookup: CDR1 MNHEY, CDR2 SMNVEV (reference sequence). V shed 8 bases, J shed 7 bases, and the junction held 8 bases outside the gene matches. The CDR3 has 14 residues. Here the CDR3 reads CASGRQGAMQPQHF. The CDR3 coding sequence is TGTGCCAGCGGGCGACAGGGGGCCATGCAGCCCCAGCATTTT.